This T cell receptor beta chain was profiled in a study of blood T cell repertoires in COVID-19. Turning to the study itself: PBMCs, B-cell-depleted T cells, or T cells were the source of the cDNA or gDNA that made up the material.

Recruits, aged about 18 to 89 years, lived in 24 US areas. CDR1 is SGHKS, CDR2 YYEKEE, per germline (reference sequence). The V gene lost 5 bases and the J gene lost 2 bases, with 10 bases spanning the gap. This CDR3 spans 13 amino acids. The method was immunoSEQ multiplex PCR; TCRdb's version includes in-frame clones alone and lacks a portion of them. The sample holds fewer than 250,000 clones, over 75% seen once. The TCR sequence derives from a man under 40 in a cohort exposed to, infected with or recovered from COVID-19 (not recorded which). The chain uses TRBV5-5 and TRBJ1-2; D might be TRBD1 (6 bases). Sequencing was carried out using PBMCs or T cells enriched from blood (not recorded which). CDR3 DNA: TGTGCCAGCAGTCGTGGACAGAACTATGGCTACACCTTC. Its translation is CASSRGQNYGYTF.